This T cell receptor (beta chain) was sequenced in a study of blood T cell repertoires in COVID-19. About the research overall: PBMCs, B-cell-depleted T cells, or T cells were the source of the cDNA or gDNA that made up the material.

Enrollees, roughly 18 to 95 years old, lived in approximately 25 US areas. Participants were placed into cohorts based on the clinical history they reported. Per the original methods: The assay estimated nucleated cells by amplifying reference gene primers. Sequenced by immunoSEQ multiplex PCR; TCRdb stores in-frame clones only, minus some. That table furnishes V, J and clone size, whereas the DNA furnished D and trimming. The sample contains roughly 360,000 clones, more than 75% of which appear only once. Sequencing used PBMCs or T cells enriched from blood (not recorded which). This TCR was recovered from a woman aged 30 to 39 with acute COVID-19.

DNA for the CDR3: TGCAGTGCTAGACAGGGGGAGGGCTACACCTTC. Its protein product is CSARQGEGYTF. The J gene is TRBJ1-2, the V gene TRBV20-1, with 7 bases fitting TRBD1. With 2 bases clipped from V and 8 bases from J, the junction kept 2 bases outside the gene matches. Germline V CDR1 and CDR2: DFQATT, SNEGSKA (reference sequence). This CDR3 spans 11 amino acids.